What follows describes a single T cell receptor beta chain. No antigen is known for it. The sample holds no much larger clone one base away, and base qualities are not on file. The immunoSEQ Assay, a bias-controlled multiplex PCR, was used to amplify TCRbeta CDR3 regions from genomic DNA. Per the original workflow: Within the assay, amplification of reference gene primers was used to estimate how many nucleated cells each sample contained. Sequence reads were collapsed and filtered to measure the absolute abundance of every unique TCRbeta CDR3 rearrangement. Productive Simpson clonality was computed per sample as the square root of Simpson's diversity index over productive rearrangements. This immuneACCESS table, as held by TCRdb, lists in-frame sequences with V and J called but not all clones. Of the missing ones, under half trace to an unresolved V gene in checked studies; the others have no known cause. For V, J and clone size, that table is used; D and trimming come from the DNA. This sample holds about 71,000 clones; about four fifths were observed only once. The ten biggest clones cover 28% of the sample.

CDR1 and CDR2, per the germline V gene (reference sequence), are LGHDT and YNNKEL. V has 4 bases trimmed and J has 3 bases trimmed; junction bases matching no gene number 10. The CDR3 runs 16 amino acids, cysteine and phenylalanine included. The sequence is cut down to CDR3 DNA, 48 bases in frame from base 1. The data are from a study of blood T cell repertoires in COVID-19 (dated by TCRdb to the early 2020s). For context, the study as a whole: Samples covering the acute and convalescent phases of COVID-19 were provided by collaborators in the United States, Italy and Spain. The prospective study material was composed of cDNA or gDNA derived from T cells, B-cell-depleted T cells, or PBMCs. Deeply sampled blood TCRbeta repertoires from subjects exposed to, actively infected with, or recovered from COVID-19 were included in the dataset. The repertoires were made available in a free public database intended to serve as a resource for research on the immune response to SARS-CoV-2. The samples were drawn from the first 160 participants of the ongoing ImmuneRACE study and from more than 1,000 subjects provided by 6 global collaborators. Sample metadata almost always included a de-identified subject ID, COVID-19 status, age in years and sex. Where available, HLA class I and class II types were obtained from metadata supplied by the sample provider rather than from assay-based typing. General study outcomes and caveats: The quantity of clinical and demographic metadata differed by source and by participant and was supplied without curation.

The collaborating institutions used their own protocols to collect whole blood in K2EDTA tubes. Collaborator samples were shipped for TCRbeta analysis as frozen whole blood, isolated PBMCs, or DNA extracted from either sample type. Material for sequencing was peripheral blood. This TCR was sampled from a man aged 65-85 years with acute or convalescent COVID-19. The chain is assembled from TRBV3-1 (or the pseudogene TRBV3-2) and TRBJ2-7, and 9 bases in between align with TRBD1. The DNA sequence is as follows: TGTGCCAGCAGCCCCCTTTCGGGACAGGGTAACTACGAGCAGTACTTC. It is translated as CASSPLSGQGNYEQYF.